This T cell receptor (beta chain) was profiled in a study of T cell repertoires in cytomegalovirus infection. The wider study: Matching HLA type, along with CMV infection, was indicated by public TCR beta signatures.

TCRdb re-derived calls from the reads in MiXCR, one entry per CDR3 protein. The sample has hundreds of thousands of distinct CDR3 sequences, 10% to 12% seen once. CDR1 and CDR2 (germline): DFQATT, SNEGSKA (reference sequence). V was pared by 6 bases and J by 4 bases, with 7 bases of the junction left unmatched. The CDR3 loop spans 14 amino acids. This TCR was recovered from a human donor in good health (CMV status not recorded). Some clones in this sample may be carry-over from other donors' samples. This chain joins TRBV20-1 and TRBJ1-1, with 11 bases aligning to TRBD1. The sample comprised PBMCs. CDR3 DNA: TGCAGTGCGTGGACAGGGGGCTCGGGCACTGAAGCTTTCTTT. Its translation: CSAWTGGSGTEAFF.